This T cell receptor beta chain was identified during a study of cytomegalovirus exposure and HLA in healthy donors. Overall study findings and caveats: Investigators reported more than 150 TCR beta chains as tied to cytomegalovirus. Among the sequence variants, a highly shared cluster was likely an artifact of sequencing.

As regards this clone: Its matching antigen is unknown.

Germline V gene lookup returns CDR1 MNHEY and CDR2 SMNVEV (reference sequence). V dropped 2 bases and J dropped 5; count of bases not matched to a gene: 5. The CDR3 has 14 amino acids. Unrecorded immune exposure was likely among donors, who were nominally healthy when sampled. Primers: 60 Vbeta forward and 13 Jbeta reverse. Clones were sequenced by immunoSEQ multiplex PCR, and TCRdb holds only the in-frame ones, with some missing. Of some 160,000 clones listed, more than 60% were seen once; the top ten hold roughly 7%. The chain uses TRBV27 and TRBJ2-7, with 8 positions matching TRBD1. The sequence came from a woman aged 35 to 49 in good health and CMV-seropositive. Sequencing input: PBMCs. CDR3 DNA sequence: TGTGCCAGCAGTTTAGGACAGGGAATAGACGAGCAGTACTTC. Encoded protein: CASSLGQGIDEQYF.